The source of this TCR beta chain is a study of OX40 agonist ivuxolimab in advanced cancers. Turning to the study itself: Prior therapy, whether anti-PD-1, anti-PD-L1 or anti-CTLA-4, was allowed, and approximately 40% had some. Three partial responders included one hepatocellular carcinoma patient and two cutaneous melanoma patients.

Notes on the study in general: Blood T cells, both CD4+ and CD8+, expanded clonally by week 6 at 0.1 to 3.0 mg/kg. Clonal expansion in partial responders at 0.1-3.0 mg/kg ranked among the lowest.

Using immunoSEQ multiplex PCR, the repertoire was profiled, and TCRdb retains in-frame clones only, with some absent. The sample consists of some 61,000 clones, approximately 87% of them appearing once. A remark on this clone: Its antigen is currently unknown.

The germline V gene encodes CDR1 MNHNY and CDR2 SVGAGI (reference sequence). Trimming stripped 5 bases from V and 4 bases from J, with 11 bases between. CDR3 length: 13 residues. This TCR came from an adult with an advanced solid tumor such as melanoma, head and neck, liver or kidney cancer. The chain combines TRBV6-6 with TRBJ1-2; no clear D gene. The input for sequencing was CD4+ or CD8+ T cells sorted from blood, taken in a trial of the OX40 agonist ivuxolimab. This chain's CDR3 is CASSDTQSYGYTF. The CDR3 DNA reads as TGTGCCAGCAGTGACACACAGAGCTATGGCTACACCTTC.